Listed here is a single TCR beta chain. Some clones are missing from TCRdb's copy, which holds only in-frame ones; the method was immunoSEQ multiplex PCR. The table records about 20,000 clones, 60% to 85% of them present only once. The ends were cut back, 6 bases at V and 1 base at J, with 17 bases in the middle. The CDR3 totals 16 residues. Germline assignment: CDR1 MNHEY and CDR2 SMNVEV (reference sequence). The data were taken from a study of STAT5B mutations in CD4+ large granular lymphocyte leukemia. The sequence derives from a human donor in good health. The material sequenced was CD4+ T cells from blood buffy coats. The chain uses TRBV27 and TRBJ2-3; a weak D match, TRBD2 (6 bases). CDR3: CASRPFGTGGTDTQYF. CDR3 DNA: TGTGCCAGCAGACCCTTTGGGACTGGGGGCACAGATACGCAGTATTTT.